Each of the 2 T cell receptor beta chains below was sequenced from the same sample in a study of shared clonotypes between healthy human individuals (dated by TCRdb to the early 2020s). The library relied on the immunoSEQ multiplex PCR assay. As stored in TCRdb, this immuneACCESS dataset retains in-frame rearrangements with V and J assigned. A fraction of the clones does not appear; measured against another copy, unresolved V genes explain less than half of the discrepancy, and the remainder lacks a known reason. The sample table contains hundreds of thousands of clones; only one count was recorded for 95% to 97% of them. About 0.064% of the sample is taken by the ten largest. The sequencing sample was made of naive CD4+ T cells sorted from blood. The cell subset or site label of this sample denotes: CD45RA+ positively selected. Receptors originate from a woman aged 25 to 45 in good health.

This chain connects TRBV4-1 to TRBJ2-1, with 11 bases that match TRBD2. Germline V lookup: CDR1 MGHRA, CDR2 YSYEKL. CDR3 size: 13 residues. The junction had 5 bases not matched to a gene; V was cut back by 1 base and J by 15 bases. In nucleotides, the CDR3 is TGCGCCAGCAGCCAAGTACCTAGCGGGAGGCGGTTCTTC. This sequence encodes CASSQVPSGRRFF.

The chain links TRBV27 to TRBJ2-2; TRBD2 is a possible D gene (5 bases). The CDR3 consists of 16 residues. The V gene's germline CDR1 is MNHEY and CDR2 SMNVEV (reference sequence). With 5 bases removed from V and 0 bases from J, the gap between germline ends came to 13 bases. Here the CDR3 DNA reads TGTGCCAGCAGTGGACTCTTGATCCCGAACACCGGGGAGCTGTTTTTT. This gives the protein CASSGLLIPNTGELFF.